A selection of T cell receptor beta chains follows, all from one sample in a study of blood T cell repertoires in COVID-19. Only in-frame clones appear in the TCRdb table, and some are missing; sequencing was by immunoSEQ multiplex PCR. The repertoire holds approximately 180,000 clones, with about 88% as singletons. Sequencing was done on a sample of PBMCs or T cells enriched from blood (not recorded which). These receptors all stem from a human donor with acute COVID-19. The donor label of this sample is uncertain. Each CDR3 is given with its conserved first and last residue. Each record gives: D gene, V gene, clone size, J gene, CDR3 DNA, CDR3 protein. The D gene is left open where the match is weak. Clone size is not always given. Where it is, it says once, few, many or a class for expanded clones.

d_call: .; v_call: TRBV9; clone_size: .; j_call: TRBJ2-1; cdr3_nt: TGTGCCAGCAGCTCAGGAGGGGGCCTGGTCTACAATGAGCAGTTCTTC; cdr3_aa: CASSSGGGLVYNEQFF
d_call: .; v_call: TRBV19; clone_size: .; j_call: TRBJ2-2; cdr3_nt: TGTGCCAGTAGGACGGGACACCTTAACACCGGGGAGCTGTTTTTT; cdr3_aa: CASRTGHLNTGELFF
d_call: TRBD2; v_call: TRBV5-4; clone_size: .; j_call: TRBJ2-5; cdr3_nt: TGTGCCAGCAGCAACAGAACTAGCGGGGGGATCCAAGAGACCCAGTACTTC; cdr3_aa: CASSNRTSGGIQETQYF
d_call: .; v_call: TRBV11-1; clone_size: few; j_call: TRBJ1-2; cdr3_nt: TGTGCCAGCAGCTTAGGAGGGAATTATGGCTACACCTTC; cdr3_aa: CASSLGGNYGYTF
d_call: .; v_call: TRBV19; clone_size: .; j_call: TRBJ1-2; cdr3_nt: TGTGCCAGTAGTCACAGAGAGGCGGGAAACTATGGCTACACCTTC; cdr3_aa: CASSHREAGNYGYTF
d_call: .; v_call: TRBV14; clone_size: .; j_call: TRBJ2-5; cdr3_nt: TGTGCCAGCAGCCAAGTTCCGGGTGAAGGAGGAGAGACCCAGTACTTC; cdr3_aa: CASSQVPGEGGETQYF
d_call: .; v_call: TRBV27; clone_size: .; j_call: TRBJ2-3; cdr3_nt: TGTGCCAGCAGTTTGGCGACGGGGACAGATACGCAGTATTTT; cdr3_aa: CASSLATGTDTQYF
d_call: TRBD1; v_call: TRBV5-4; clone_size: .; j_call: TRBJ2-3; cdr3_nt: TGTGCCAGCAGCTTGGCAGTGACAGGGGTCGCAGATACGCAGTATTTT; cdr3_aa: CASSLAVTGVADTQYF
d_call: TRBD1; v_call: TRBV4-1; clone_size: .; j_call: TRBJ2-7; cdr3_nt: TGCGCCAGCAGCCAAGTAGGGGGCCTGGGCGAGCAGTACTTC; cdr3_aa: CASSQVGGLGEQYF
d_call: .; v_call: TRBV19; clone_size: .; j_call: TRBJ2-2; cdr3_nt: TGTGCCAGTAGTATAGTGCTGGGGGGCACCGGGGAGCTGTTTTTT; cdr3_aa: CASSIVLGGTGELFF
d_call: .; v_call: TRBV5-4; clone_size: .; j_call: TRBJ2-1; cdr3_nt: TGTGCCAGCAGCTACAGGGCTAGGGATGAGCAGTTCTTC; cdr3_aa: CASSYRARDEQFF
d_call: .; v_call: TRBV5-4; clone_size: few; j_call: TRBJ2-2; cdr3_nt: TGTGCCAGCAGCGTGAAGGGGACCGGGGAGCTGTTTTTT; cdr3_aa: CASSVKGTGELFF
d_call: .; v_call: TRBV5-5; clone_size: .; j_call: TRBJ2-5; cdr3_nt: TGTGCCAGCAGCTTGTTGACTAGAGTGGAAGAGACCCAGTACTTC; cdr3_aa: CASSLLTRVEETQYF
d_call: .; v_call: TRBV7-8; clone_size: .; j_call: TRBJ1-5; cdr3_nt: TGTGCCAGCAGCTCTCGCCGGGGACAAAGCAATCAGCCCCAGCATTTT; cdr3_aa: CASSSRRGQSNQPQHF
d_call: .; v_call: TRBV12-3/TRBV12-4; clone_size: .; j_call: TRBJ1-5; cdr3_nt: TGTGCCAGCAGTTCTCGGGGGCCCCAGCATTTT; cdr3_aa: CASSSRGPQHF
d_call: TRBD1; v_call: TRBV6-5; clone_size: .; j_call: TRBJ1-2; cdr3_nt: TGTGCCAGCAGCTGGACAGGGGGCGCGGCGAGTGGCTACACCTTC; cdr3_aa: CASSWTGGAASGYTF
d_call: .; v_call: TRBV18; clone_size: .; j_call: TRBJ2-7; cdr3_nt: TGTGCCAGCTCACCGGGACTTCTACCCGCCCCCCCCTACGAGCAGTACTTC; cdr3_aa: CASSPGLLPAPPYEQYF
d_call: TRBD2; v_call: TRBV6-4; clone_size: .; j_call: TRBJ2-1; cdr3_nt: TGTGCCAGCAGTGACGGTGGCGGGGGGTCTTACAATGAGCAGTTCTTC; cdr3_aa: CASSDGGGGSYNEQFF
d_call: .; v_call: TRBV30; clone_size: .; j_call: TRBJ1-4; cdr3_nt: TGTGCCTGGAGTGTTGGGCAGCTGAATGAAAAACTGTTTTTT; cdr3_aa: CAWSVGQLNEKLFF
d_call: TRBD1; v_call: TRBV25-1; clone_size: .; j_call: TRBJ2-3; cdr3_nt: TGTGCCAGCAGTGAGACAGGGGGATCTCGCCCCACAGATACGCAGTATTTT; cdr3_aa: CASSETGGSRPTDTQYF
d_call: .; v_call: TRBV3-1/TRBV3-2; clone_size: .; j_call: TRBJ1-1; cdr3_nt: TGTGCCAGCAGCCATAAGGGGATGAACACTGAAGCTTTCTTT; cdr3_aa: CASSHKGMNTEAFF
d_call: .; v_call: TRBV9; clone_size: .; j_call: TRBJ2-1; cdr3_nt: TGTGCCAGCAGCCCCCCCCGGACAGCAGGTGCATACAATGAGCAGTTCTTC; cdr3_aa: CASSPPRTAGAYNEQFF
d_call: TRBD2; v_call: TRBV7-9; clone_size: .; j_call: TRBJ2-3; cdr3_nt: TGTGCCAGCAGCTTAACCAGACTAGCGGGGGTGAGCACAGATACGCAGTATTTT; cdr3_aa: CASSLTRLAGVSTDTQYF
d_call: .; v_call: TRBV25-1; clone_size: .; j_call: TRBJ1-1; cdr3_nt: TGTGCCAGCAGTTTCCGGCATCAGGGAGGGTGGACTGAAGCTTTCTTT; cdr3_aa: CASSFRHQGGWTEAFF
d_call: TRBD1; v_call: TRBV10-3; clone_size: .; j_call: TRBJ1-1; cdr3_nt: TGTGCCATCAGTGAGTCAAGGGACAGGGTCACTGAAGCTTTCTTT; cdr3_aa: CAISESRDRVTEAFF
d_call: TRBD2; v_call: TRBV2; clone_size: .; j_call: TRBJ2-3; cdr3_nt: TGTGCCAGCAGTGAAACTAGCGGGGGATCAGATACGCAGTATTTT; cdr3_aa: CASSETSGGSDTQYF
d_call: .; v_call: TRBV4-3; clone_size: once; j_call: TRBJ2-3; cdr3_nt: TGCGCCAGCAGCCAACGCGGGGCAGATACGCAGTATTTT; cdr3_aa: CASSQRGADTQYF
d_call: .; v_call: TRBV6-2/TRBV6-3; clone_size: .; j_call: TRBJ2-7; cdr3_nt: TGTGCCAGCAGTTACGGTCACGAGGTCTACGAGCAGTACTTC; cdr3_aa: CASSYGHEVYEQYF
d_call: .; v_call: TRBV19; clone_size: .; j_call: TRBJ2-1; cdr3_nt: TGTGCCAGTAGTATCGGGGGTGACAATGAGCAGTTCTTC; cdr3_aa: CASSIGGDNEQFF
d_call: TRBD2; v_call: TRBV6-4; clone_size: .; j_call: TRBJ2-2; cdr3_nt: TGTGCCAGCAGTGAACTAGCGGGGGGTCCCCCGAACACCGGGGAGCTGTTTTTT; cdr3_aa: CASSELAGGPPNTGELFF
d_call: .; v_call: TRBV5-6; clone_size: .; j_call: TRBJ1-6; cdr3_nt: TGTGCCAGCAGACCGGCGGGGGCTGGGACCTATAATTCACCCCTCCACTTT; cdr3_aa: CASRPAGAGTYNSPLHF
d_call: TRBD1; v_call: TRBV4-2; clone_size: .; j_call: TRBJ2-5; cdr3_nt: TGTGCCAGCAGCCAAGAACAGGGGGCTCTACAAGAGACCCAGTACTTC; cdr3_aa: CASSQEQGALQETQYF
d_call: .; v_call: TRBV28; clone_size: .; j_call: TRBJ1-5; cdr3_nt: TGTGCCAGCAGTTCGGGCAGGGCCCATCAGCCCCAGCATTTT; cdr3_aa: CASSSGRAHQPQHF
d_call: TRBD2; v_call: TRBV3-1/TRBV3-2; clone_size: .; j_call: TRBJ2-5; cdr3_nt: TGTGCCAGCAGCCAATTGAGCGGGGGGGCTGAGACCCAGTACTTC; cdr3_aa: CASSQLSGGAETQYF
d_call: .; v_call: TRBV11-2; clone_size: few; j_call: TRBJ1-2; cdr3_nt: TGTGCCAGCAGCTCGCCCCGACAGGTTAACTATGGCTACACCTTC; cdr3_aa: CASSSPRQVNYGYTF
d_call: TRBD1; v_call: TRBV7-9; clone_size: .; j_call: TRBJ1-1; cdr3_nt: TGTGCCAGCAGCTTCCCCGGGACAGCCGAAAACACTGAAGCTTTCTTT; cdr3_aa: CASSFPGTAENTEAFF
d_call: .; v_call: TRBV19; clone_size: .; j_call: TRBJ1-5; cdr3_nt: TGTGCCAGCTCGACGGGAGGGCGAGGCAATCAGCCCCAGCATTTT; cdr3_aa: CASSTGGRGNQPQHF
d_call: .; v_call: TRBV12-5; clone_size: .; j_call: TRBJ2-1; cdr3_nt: TGTGCTAGTGGTTCCACTGGCAATGAGCAGTTCTTC; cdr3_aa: CASGSTGNEQFF
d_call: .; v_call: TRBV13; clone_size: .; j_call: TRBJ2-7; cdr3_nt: TGTGCCAGCAGCTTACGCGGACTCTACGAGCAGTACTTC; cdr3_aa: CASSLRGLYEQYF
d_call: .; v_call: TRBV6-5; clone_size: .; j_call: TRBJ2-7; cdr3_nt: TGTGCCAGCAGTTACCCCAGGGGAGGGGTCTACGAGCAGTACTTC; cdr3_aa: CASSYPRGGVYEQYF